This TCR beta chain was identified during a study of OX40 agonist ivuxolimab in advanced cancers. Comments on this clone: The antigen remains undetermined.

CDR3 length equals 15 residues. Germline assignment: CDR1 KGHSH and CDR2 LQKENI. Trimming removed 3 bases from V and 3 bases from J, with 15 bases in between. Study-level results: Clones of CD4+ and CD8+ blood T cells grew by week 6 at doses of 0.1 to 3.0 mg/kg.

Measured with immunoSEQ multiplex PCR; TCRdb has only the in-frame clones, and not every one. This table has tens of thousands of clones, about 84% appearing once. This chain links TRBV18 with TRBJ2-7, with TRBD1 as a possible D gene (6 bases). This specimen consisted of CD4+ or CD8+ T cells sorted from blood, obtained in a trial of the OX40 agonist ivuxolimab. The TCR sequence derives from an adult with an advanced solid tumor such as melanoma, head and neck, liver or kidney cancer. For the CDR3, the DNA is TGTGCCAGCTCACCGACCGGACAGACCAACTACGAGCAGTACTTC. Encoded protein: CASSPTGQTNYEQYF.